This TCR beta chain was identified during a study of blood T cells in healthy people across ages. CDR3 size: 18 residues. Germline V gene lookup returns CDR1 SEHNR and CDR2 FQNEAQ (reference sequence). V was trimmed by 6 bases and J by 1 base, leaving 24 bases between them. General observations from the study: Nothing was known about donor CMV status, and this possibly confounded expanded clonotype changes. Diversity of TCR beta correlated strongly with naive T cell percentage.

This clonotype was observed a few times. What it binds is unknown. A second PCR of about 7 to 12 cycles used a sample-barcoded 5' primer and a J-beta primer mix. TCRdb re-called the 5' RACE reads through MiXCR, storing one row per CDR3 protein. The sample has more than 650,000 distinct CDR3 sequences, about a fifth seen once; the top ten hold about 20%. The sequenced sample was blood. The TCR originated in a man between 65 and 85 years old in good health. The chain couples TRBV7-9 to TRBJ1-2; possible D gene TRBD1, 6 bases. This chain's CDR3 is CASRGWTANIFDNYGYTF. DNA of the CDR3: TGTGCCAGCAGGGGCTGGACAGCGAATATCTTTGATAACTATGGCTACACCTTC.